These 22 T cell receptor beta chains originate from one sample sequenced in a study of breast tumors, draining lymph nodes, adjacent tissues (dated by TCRdb to 2015 to 2016). Lymph node samples were obtained from the axillary draining lymph nodes of breast cancer patients. The method behind the library was multiplex PCR. Sequencer: Illumina HiSeq 2000. TCRdb's own reprocessing of the public reads used fastp at Q25 and MiXCR and kept productive beta chains. Rows merge per CDR3 protein into single entries with the most common DNA and genes. The sample records around 230,000 distinct CDR3 sequences, around 34% of which are singletons. The top ten hold over 3.5% of the sample. Sequencing was done on a sample of axillary lymph node tissue. The receptor set was obtained from a female donor with breast cancer. Some clones in this sample may be carry-over from other donors' samples.

With regard to this clonotype: A much larger clone sits a single nucleotide away, making a read error possible. The gene calls are TRBV3-1 and TRBJ1-5; D is unclear. Trimming removed 4 bases at V and 2 bases at J, with 15 bases between. Germline loops: CDR1 LGHDT, CDR2 YNNKEL (reference sequence). This CDR3 has 16 amino acids. CDR3 region: CASSPPRAWCNQPQHF. The CDR3 DNA is TGTGCCAGCAGCCCGCCAAGGGCTTGGTGCAATCAGCCCCAGCATTTT.

This clonotype was seen a single time. This chain connects TRBV2 to TRBJ2-3; possible D gene TRBD1, 5 bases. Germline V gives CDR1 SNHLY, CDR2 FYNNEI. Trimming took 6 bases from V and 11 from J, leaving 27 bases between them. This CDR3 region has 16 residues. For the CDR3, the DNA is TGTGCCAGCAGCTTAGGGCCCAGGGCGTCCTACAATGAGCAGTATTTT. Protein sequence: CASSLGPRASYNEQYF.

This clonotype was detected once. The chain uses TRBV11-2 and TRBJ1-2, with 8 bases lining up with TRBD1. Germline V gene data show CDR1 as SGHAT and CDR2 as FQNNGV. V shed 5 bases, J shed 4 bases, and the junction held 6 bases outside the gene matches. The CDR3 totals 14 residues. The CDR3 region has the DNA TGTGCCAGCAGCCCTCGGACAGGGACCTATGGCTACACCTTC. It translates to CASSPRTGTYGYTF.

This clonotype was detected many times. CDR3 in amino acids: CASSKGRTDTQYF. The CDR3, as DNA: TGTGCCAGCAGTAAAGGCCGCACAGATACGCAGTATTTT. The rearrangement uses TRBV2 and TRBJ2-3, with D unclear. Trimming took off 5 bases at V and 1 base at J, with 7 bases between the two ends. The germline gives CDR1 SNHLY, CDR2 FYNNEI. CDR3 length: 13 amino acids.

Details on this clonotype: Sequence at one end of the junction differs from germline and may be a read error. This chain joins TRBV27 and TRBJ2-5, with a weak D call TRBD2 (5 bases). The germline gives CDR1 MNHEY, CDR2 SMNVEV (reference sequence). This CDR3 comprises 15 residues. In DNA form, the CDR3 reads TGTGCCAGCAGTTTAGACTACACGTACCAAGAGACCCGGTACTTC. Residues: CASSLDYTYQETRYF.

This clonotype showed up many times. The rearrangement links TRBV9 to TRBJ2-1, with D tentatively TRBD1 (6 bases). Germline CDR1 SGDLS, CDR2 YYNGEE. V was pared by 1 base and J by 5 bases, with 13 bases between. This CDR3 region has 15 residues. The chain's CDR3 is CASSVWSGVHNEQFF. The CDR3 nucleotides are TGTGCCAGCAGCGTATGGTCAGGGGTCCACAATGAGCAGTTCTTC.

Ten or more counts support this clonotype. A much larger clone is a single base away; this may be a read error. The chain uses TRBV7-9 and TRBJ2-6, with 10 bases fitting TRBD2. The CDR3 length is 15 residues. Germline assignment: CDR1 SEHNR and CDR2 FQNEAQ (reference sequence). The CDR3 here is CASSLSLAGANVLPF. The CDR3 region has the DNA TGTGCCAGCAGCTTAAGCCTAGCGGGGGCCAACGTCCTGCCTTTC.

This clonotype was picked up a small number of times. This may stem from a read error, because a much larger clone lies one nucleotide away. V and J are TRBV19 and TRBJ2-1, with 8 positions matching TRBD2. The CDR3 loop spans 17 amino acids. Germline CDR1 and CDR2: LNHDA and SQIVND (reference sequence). The CDR3 spells CASRQPPGSGIKNEQSF. DNA for the CDR3: TGTGCCAGTAGACAACCACCCGGTAGCGGGATCAAGAATGAGCAGTCCTTC.

The chain recombines TRBV9 with TRBJ2-3, with 7 bases that match TRBD1. CDR3 length: 14 amino acids. CDR1 is SGDLS and CDR2 is YYNGEE in the germline V gene. J gave up 6 bases and V 2 bases, and 6 bases lay outside the gene matches. Here the CDR3 DNA reads TGTGCCAGCAGCGTCGACAGGGCCGGGGATACGCAGTATTTT. Amino acids: CASSVDRAGDTQYF. The whole variable domain, filled in from reference TRBV9 and TRBJ2-3, reads DSGVTQTPKHLITATGQRVTLRCSPRSGDLSVYWYQQSLDQGLQFLIQYYNGEERAKGNILERFSAQQFPDLHSELNLSSLELGDSALYFCASSVDRAGDTQYFGPGTRLTVL.

This clonotype was observed many times. The genes are TRBV2 and TRBJ2-7, with no clear D. Trimming pared 2 bases from V and 3 bases from J, leaving 11 bases between. In germline, CDR1 is SNHLY, CDR2 FYNNEI. This CDR3 is built from 14 residues. The CDR3 protein is CASSESRQVYEQYF. DNA for the CDR3: TGTGCCAGCAGTGAAAGCCGACAAGTCTACGAGCAGTACTTC.

This clonotype was seen a handful of times. The chain has TRBV18 and TRBJ1-3; no clear D gene. Germline V gives CDR1 KGHSH, CDR2 LQKENI. Trimming left V 0 bases short and J 5 bases short, with 8 bases between. The CDR3 extends over 14 amino acids. DNA of the CDR3: TGTGCCAGCTCACCACCGGACGGTAGAAACACCATATATTTT. Protein sequence: CASSPPDGRNTIYF.

Written as DNA, the CDR3 is TGTGCCAGCAGTTTGCAGGGACACACCGGGGAGCTGTTTTTT. Residues: CASSLQGHTGELFF. The V and J genes are TRBV27 and TRBJ2-2; perhaps D is TRBD1 or TRBD2 (5 bases each). CDR1 MNHEY and CDR2 SMNVEV come from the germline V gene (reference sequence). With 3 bases removed from V and 3 bases from J, the gap between germline ends came to 8 bases. CDR3 length: 14 amino acids.

This clonotype was observed many times. The CDR3 DNA is TGCGCCAGCAGCTCCGACGAAGGTATTCTGCAGTTCTTC. The encoded protein is CASSSDEGILQFF. V and J are TRBV4-1 and TRBJ2-1; D remains unclear. V lost 5 bases and J 12 bases, leaving 17 bases between the germline ends. Germline CDR1 and CDR2: MGHRA and YSYEKL. This CDR3 spans 13 amino acids.

This clonotype was counted many times. Possible read error: a much larger clone is one base away. The chain joins TRBV12-3 or TRBV12-4 to TRBJ2-7; perhaps TRBD2 as D (5 bases). The CDR3 contains 14 residues. The germline V and J ends were trimmed by 6 bases and 6 bases, with 18 bases remaining between them. The CDR3 region is CASSHGVSWSEQYF. The CDR3 DNA sequence: TGTGCCAGCAGCCACGGGGTTAGTTGGTCCGAGCAGTACTTC.

This clonotype was seen repeatedly, ten times or more. This rearrangement joins TRBV19 to TRBJ2-2; tentative D call: TRBD2 (5 bases). V was clipped by 5 bases and J by 6 bases, with 19 bases between them. The germline gives CDR1 LNHDA, CDR2 SQIVND (reference sequence). This CDR3 has 16 amino acids. This chain's CDR3 is CASSGRVGMGPGELFF. In DNA form, the CDR3 reads TGTGCCAGTAGTGGGCGGGTAGGGATGGGTCCCGGGGAGCTGTTTTTT.

This clonotype was seen at least ten times. This chain connects TRBV7-3 to TRBJ2-2; D might be TRBD1 or TRBD2, each matching 5 bases. The V gene lost 5 bases and the J gene lost 8 bases, with 18 bases spanning the gap. CDR1 is SGHTA, CDR2 FQGTGA, per germline. This CDR3 comprises 15 residues. CDR3 coding DNA: TGTGCCAGCAGCCCCGGACCCGGGACCCATGGGGAGCTGTTTTTT. Translated, it gives CASSPGPGTHGELFF.

This clonotype was observed at least ten times. The CDR3 loop is CASSLLSSGANVLTF. The CDR3 DNA reads as TGTGCCAGCAGCTTACTATCCTCTGGGGCCAACGTCCTGACTTTC. The chain couples TRBV5-5 to TRBJ2-6; D is unresolved. The germline CDR1 and CDR2 sequences are SGHKS and YYEKEE (reference sequence). The CDR3 is made up of 15 amino acids. V shed 2 bases and J shed 0 bases, with 6 bases lying between them.

This clonotype occurred many times. V gene TRBV20-1 combines with J gene TRBJ1-3, with a tentative D call TRBD1 (6 bases). Trimming took 3 bases from V and 9 from J, leaving 15 bases between them. This CDR3 contains 13 residues. Per germline, CDR1 DFQATT and CDR2 SNEGSKA (reference sequence). This CDR3 reads CSARPDSVGTIYF. CDR3 DNA: TGCAGTGCTAGGCCGGACAGCGTAGGCACCATATATTTT.

Many counts were recorded for this clonotype. The rearrangement joins TRBV4-3 to TRBJ2-7; a weak D match, TRBD2 (6 bases). Trimming cost V 4 bases and J 5 bases, with 15 bases left between them. Per germline, CDR1 LGHNA and CDR2 YSLEER. The CDR3 contains 14 residues. The CDR3 region is CASSLGSGEDEQYF. As DNA, the CDR3 is TGCGCCAGCAGCCTAGGATCGGGGGAGGACGAGCAGTACTTC.

This clonotype showed up many times. The chain has TRBV5-1 and TRBJ2-7; TRBD2 matches at 8 bases. Germline V gene lookup returns CDR1 SGHRS and CDR2 YFSETQ. V shed 4 bases, J shed 6 bases, and the junction held 9 bases outside the gene matches. This CDR3 region has 14 residues. This CDR3 reads CASSRTREAREQYF. DNA for the CDR3: TGCGCCAGCAGCCGAACGCGGGAGGCCCGCGAGCAGTACTTC.

This rearrangement joins TRBV19 to TRBJ1-6; D is unresolved. V dropped 6 bases and J dropped 14 bases, with 17 bases sitting between them. Germline values: CDR1 LNHDA, CDR2 SQIVND (reference sequence). This CDR3 has 13 residues. CDR3 nucleotide sequence: TGTGCCAGTAGGGGAGGGCCGACAAAATCCCTCCACTTT. Protein sequence: CASRGGPTKSLHF.

As to this clonotype: A much larger clone is a single base away; this may be a read error. This CDR3 fails to terminate in the conserved phenylalanine or tryptophan, so it likely reflects a read error. This rearrangement joins TRBV14 to TRBJ2-1; a possible D gene is TRBD2 (6 bases). Germline lookup yields CDR1 SGHDN and CDR2 FVKESK. Trimming cost V 1 base and J 7 bases, with 8 bases left between them. The CDR3 totals 13 residues. CDR3 loop: CASSQVRGNEQFS. For the CDR3, the DNA is TGTGCCAGCAGCCAAGTGCGGGGAAATGAGCAGTTCTCC.